These 30 T cell receptor beta chains share one sample of origin, sequenced in a study of sequential checkpoint blockade in melanoma. The table came from immunoSEQ multiplex PCR; TCRdb's copy has only in-frame clones and leaves some out. The profile covers fewer than 20,000 clones, with about four fifths appearing a single time and 36% taken by the ten largest. This sample's treatment: randomized to nivolumab then ipilimumab (arm A) or the reverse (arm B). The sequenced sample was CD8+ T cells sorted from blood (inferred from file names), obtained from a patient given nivolumab and ipilimumab in sequence. The receptors stem from a human donor with melanoma.

The rearrangement joins TRBV5-4 to TRBJ2-1, with D possibly matching TRBD1 (7 bases). Germline V gene data show CDR1 as SGHNT and CDR2 as YYREEE (reference sequence). V lost 0 bases to trimming and J lost 0 bases, with 13 bases between them. This CDR3 contains 17 residues. The CDR3 sequence: CASSLGRGRSSYNEQFF. CDR3 coding DNA: TGTGCCAGCAGCTTGGGGAGGGGGCGAAGCTCCTACAATGAGCAGTTCTTC.

The chain recombines TRBV19 with TRBJ2-1; a weak D match, TRBD1 (6 bases). Germline lookup yields CDR1 LNHDA and CDR2 SQIVND (reference sequence). CDR3 length equals 13 residues. Trimming cost V 5 bases and J 7 bases, with 12 bases left between them. The CDR3 DNA reads TGTGCCAGTAGTTGGTCGCAGGGGAATGAGCAGTTCTTC. This codes for CASSWSQGNEQFF.

The chain employs TRBV5-1 and TRBJ2-7; 13 bases match TRBD2. This CDR3 spans 16 amino acids. Germline loops: CDR1 SGHRS, CDR2 YFSETQ. Unmatched junction bases numbered 10, after V lost 5 bases and J lost 5 bases. The CDR3: CASRSSQGTSGNEQYF. The CDR3 region has the DNA TGCGCCAGCAGAAGCTCTCAAGGGACTAGCGGGAACGAGCAGTACTTC.

V usage is TRBV5-1 and J usage is TRBJ2-1; TRBD2 matches 9 bases. CDR1 and CDR2 from the germline V gene are SGHRS and YFSETQ. The junction had 11 bases not matched to a gene; V was cut back by 4 bases and J by 3 bases. The CDR3 covers 17 residues. The CDR3 loop is CASSLESGRWVYNEQFF. The CDR3 bases are TGCGCCAGCAGCCTGGAGAGCGGGAGGTGGGTCTACAATGAGCAGTTCTTC.

This chain joins TRBV2 and TRBJ1-5; 9 bases agree with TRBD1. Losses at the gene ends were 2 bases for V and 6 bases for J; bases not matched to a gene: 5. This CDR3 region has 15 residues. Germline CDR1 and CDR2: SNHLY and FYNNEI. CDR3 region: CASSEWTGDGQPQHF. The CDR3 DNA reads TGTGCCAGCAGTGAATGGACAGGGGACGGTCAGCCCCAGCATTTT.

This chain connects TRBV13 to TRBJ2-1; possible D gene TRBD1, 7 bases. Trimming cost V 3 bases and J 9 bases, with 18 bases left between them. Germline-derived CDR1 and CDR2 are PRHDT and FYEKMQ (reference sequence). The CDR3 is 15 residues long. CDR3 sequence (DNA): TGTGCCAGCAGCTTCCCAGGGGGGTCCTATGGTGAGCAGTTCTTC. Protein: CASSFPGGSYGEQFF.

This clone was seen just once. V usage is TRBV28 and J usage is TRBJ1-5; unclear D gene. CDR1 is MDHEN and CDR2 is SYDVKM in the germline V gene. The length of the CDR3 is 16 residues. With 6 bases removed from V and 3 bases from J, the gap between germline ends came to 18 bases. This chain's CDR3 is CASSISLQRYNQPQHF. CDR3 nucleotide sequence: TGTGCCAGCAGCATCAGCCTCCAGCGGTACAATCAGCCCCAGCATTTT.

The J gene is TRBJ2-5, the V gene TRBV28, with 11 bases that match TRBD1. Germline CDR1 and CDR2: MDHEN and SYDVKM. Trimming removed 6 bases from V and 4 bases from J; junction bases left unmatched: 7. This CDR3 spans 15 amino acids. CDR3 bases: TGTGCCAGCAGCCGAGGACAGGGGGCACCAGAGACCCAGTACTTC. Protein: CASSRGQGAPETQYF.

The chain recombines TRBV28 with TRBJ1-6; 7 nucleotides align to TRBD1. Germline V gene data show CDR1 as MDHEN and CDR2 as SYDVKM. This CDR3 is 15 amino acids long. The J segment lost 8 bases and the V segment lost 6 bases, leaving 10 bases of the junction unmatched. CDR3 in amino acids: CASRLTGASDSPLHF. The CDR3 region has the DNA TGTGCCAGCAGACTCACAGGGGCCTCAGATTCACCCCTCCACTTT. Variable domain in full (rest from reference TRBV28 and TRBJ1-6): DVKVTQSSRYLVKRTGEKVFLECVQDMDHENMFWYRQDPGLGLRLIYFSYDVKMKEKGDIPEGYSVSREKKERFSLILESASTNQTSMYLCASRLTGASDSPLHFGNGTRLTVT.

The chain employs TRBV7-8 and TRBJ2-7; D is perhaps TRBD2 (5 bases). CDR3 size: 17 residues. Trimming left V 1 base short and J 6 bases short, with 22 bases between. Per germline, CDR1 SGHVS and CDR2 FQNEAQ. CDR3 sequence reads: CASSLGRRTSIRPEQYF. The CDR3 DNA reads as TGTGCCAGCAGCTTAGGGAGGCGGACCTCCATTCGCCCCGAGCAGTACTTC.

This clone showed up just once. The V call is TRBV6-5, the J call TRBJ2-7, with TRBD1 matching over 7 bases. CDR3 length: 13 amino acids. Germline CDR1 reads MNHEY; CDR2 reads SVGAGI. J gave up 3 bases and V 2 bases, and 1 base lay outside the gene matches. The DNA for the CDR3 is TGTGCCAGCAGTTACGGGACAGTCTACGAGCAGTACTTC. It encodes CASSYGTVYEQYF.

J is TRBJ2-1 and V is TRBV7-3; D is possibly TRBD2 (5 bases). Trimming left V 8 bases short and J 5 bases short, with 10 bases between. The germline CDR1 and CDR2 sequences are SGHTA and FQGTGA. The CDR3 has 12 amino acids. The CDR3 region has the DNA TGTGCCAGCGGGCCCGGGAACAATGAGCAGTTCTTC. Residues: CASGPGNNEQFF.

The chain joins TRBV29-1 to TRBJ1-2; TRBD1 matches 11 bases. The CDR3 has 14 residues. Losses at the gene ends were 6 bases for V and 3 bases for J; bases not matched to a gene: 6. Germline values: CDR1 SQVTM, CDR2 ANQGSEA. The DNA for the CDR3 is TGCAGCGTAGAGGACAGGGGGCGCGACTATGGCTACACCTTC. Its protein product is CSVEDRGRDYGYTF. Full variable domain (remainder filled in from reference TRBV29-1 and TRBJ1-2): SAVISQKPSRDICQRGTSLTIQCQVDSQVTMMFWYRQQPGQSLTLIATANQGSEATYESGFVIDKFPISRPNLTFSTLTVSNMSPEDSSIYLCSVEDRGRDYGYTFGSGTRLTVV.

V gene TRBV5-6 combines with J gene TRBJ2-7; 7 bases agree with TRBD1. With V trimmed by 0 bases and J by 0 bases, 0 bases remained unmatched. The CDR3 is 14 residues long. CDR1 and CDR2 (germline): SGHDT, YYEEEE. CDR3 DNA sequence: TGTGCCAGCAGCTTGGGGGACAGCTCCTACGAGCAGTACTTC. This sequence encodes CASSLGDSSYEQYF. Together with reference TRBV5-6 and TRBJ2-7, the CDR3 gives the full variable domain: DAGVTQSPTHLIKTRGQQVTLRCSPKSGHDTVSWYQQALGQGPQFIFQYYEEEERQRGNFPDRFSGHQFPNYSSELNVNALLLGDSALYLCASSLGDSSYEQYFGPGTRLTVT.

The chain carries TRBV30 and TRBJ2-1; TRBD2 agrees at 13 bases. V trimming: 2 bases; J trimming: 8 bases; junction bases outside the gene matches: 6. The CDR3 extends over 15 amino acids. Per germline, CDR1 GTSNPN and CDR2 SVGIG (reference sequence). CDR3 region: CAWSLGTSGTHEQFF. DNA of the CDR3: TGTGCCTGGAGTCTGGGGACTAGCGGGACACATGAGCAGTTCTTC.

The CDR3 nucleotides read TGTGCCTGGAGTCCGAGTGAAAAACTGTTTTTT. Its translation is CAWSPSEKLFF. The rearrangement joins TRBV30 to TRBJ1-4, with D unclear. CDR3 size: 11 residues. The germline gives CDR1 GTSNPN, CDR2 SVGIG (reference sequence). Trimming removed 2 bases from V and 7 bases from J, with 5 bases in between. The full variable domain, rest sourced from reference TRBV30 and TRBJ1-4, is SQTIHQWPATLVQPVGSPLSLECTVEGTSNPNLYWYRQAAGRGLQLLFYSVGIGQISSEVPQNLSASRPQDRQFILSSKKLLLSDSGFYLCAWSPSEKLFFGSGTQLSVL.

The rearrangement joins TRBV29-1 to TRBJ2-1, with a tentative D call TRBD2 (5 bases). CDR3 length equals 12 residues. Per the germline V gene, CDR1 is SQVTM and CDR2 is ANQGSEA. CDR3: CGPLRVGNEQFF. The CDR3 coding sequence is TGCGGCCCTCTGAGGGTCGGGAATGAGCAGTTCTTC.

This clone has a handful of counts. CDR3: CASSLARDGGSGNTIYF. The CDR3 nucleotides are TGTGCCAGCAGCTTGGCCCGGGACGGGGGGTCAGGAAACACCATATATTTT. The gene calls are TRBV5-8 and TRBJ1-3; D is perhaps TRBD1 (5 bases). The CDR3 loop spans 17 amino acids. V lost 0 bases and J 4 bases, leaving 17 bases between the germline ends. Per the germline V gene, CDR1 is SGHTS and CDR2 is YDEGEE. The full variable domain, rest sourced from reference TRBV5-8 and TRBJ1-3, is EAGVTQSPTHLIKTRGQQATLRCSPISGHTSVYWYQQALGLGLQFLLWYDEGEERNRGNFPPRFSGRQFPNYSSELNVNALELEDSALYLCASSLARDGGSGNTIYFGEGSWLTVV.

The genes are TRBV6-5 and TRBJ2-3; TRBD2 might be the D (5 bases). CDR3 size: 12 residues. Germline lookup yields CDR1 MNHEY and CDR2 SVGAGI. Trimming took 4 bases from V and 8 from J, leaving 10 bases between them. CDR3 sequence: CASSSTISTQYF. The DNA of the CDR3 is TGTGCCAGCAGTTCGACTATTAGTACGCAGTATTTT.

The chain combines TRBV2 with TRBJ2-7; no clear D gene. The length of the CDR3 is 14 residues. The germline V gene encodes CDR1 SNHLY and CDR2 FYNNEI. The V end lost 7 bases, the J end lost 2 bases, and 15 bases lay between the germline ends. The CDR3 DNA follows: TGTGCCAGCAAAGACTCCTCCGACGCCTACGAGCAGTACTTC. Amino acids: CASKDSSDAYEQYF.

The gene calls are TRBV9 and TRBJ2-7, with no clear D. Trimming removed 0 bases from V and 2 bases from J, with 9 bases in between. The CDR3 spans 14 residues. CDR1 SGDLS and CDR2 YYNGEE come from the germline V gene. CDR3 in amino acids: CASSVAGAAYEQYF. Written as DNA, the CDR3 is TGTGCCAGCAGCGTAGCTGGAGCAGCCTACGAGCAGTACTTC.

The chain employs TRBV27 and TRBJ2-5; 9 nucleotides align to TRBD2. The J call is in doubt because the DNA end fits TRBJ2-7 better. The CDR3 consists of 15 residues. CDR1 MNHEY and CDR2 SMNVEV come from the germline V gene (reference sequence). CDR3 region: CASSPSSGTRYEQYF. In nucleotides, the CDR3 is TGTGCCAGCAGTCCCTCTAGCGGGACCAGGTACGAGCAGTACTTC.

This chain joins TRBV27 and TRBJ2-3, with TRBD1 identical over 7 bases. V was clipped by 7 bases and J by 11 bases; unmatched bases: 6. CDR1 and CDR2 (germline): MNHEY, SMNVEV (reference sequence). The CDR3 runs to 11 residues. The CDR3 here is CASTQGGLQYF. The CDR3 nucleotides are TGTGCCAGCACCCAAGGGGGCCTGCAGTATTTT.

The J gene is TRBJ1-1, the V gene TRBV5-1, with 8 positions matching TRBD1. Germline CDR1 is SGHRS and CDR2 is YFSETQ. This CDR3 is 15 amino acids long. J was trimmed by 5 bases and V by 0 bases; bases with no gene match: 6. The CDR3 bases are TGCGCCAGCAGCTTGGAAGGACAGGGATGGACTGAAGCTTTCTTT. Its translation is CASSLEGQGWTEAFF.

The V gene is TRBV9, the J gene TRBJ2-1, with D possibly matching TRBD1 (6 bases). Trimming took off 2 bases at V and 1 base at J, with 10 bases between the two ends. Germline CDR1 is SGDLS and CDR2 is YYNGEE. The CDR3 is 15 residues long. CDR3 sequence (DNA): TGTGCCAGCAGCGTCGGGACAACGTCCTACAATGAGCAGTTCTTC. This gives the protein CASSVGTTSYNEQFF.

V and J are TRBV5-4 and TRBJ2-1, with 8 bases identical to TRBD2. The germline gives CDR1 SGHNT, CDR2 YYREEE (reference sequence). Trimming cost V 9 bases and J 8 bases; bases outside gene matches: 13. This CDR3 has 14 amino acids. CDR3 in amino acids: CATSSGGRIDEQFF. The CDR3 DNA reads TGTGCCACCTCTTCTGGCGGGAGGATCGATGAGCAGTTCTTC.

The genes are TRBV25-1 and TRBJ1-5, with D unresolved. The CDR3 extends over 12 amino acids. Trimming left V 5 bases short and J 4 bases short, with 6 bases between. Looked up from germline, CDR1 is MGHDK and CDR2 is SYGVNS. The CDR3, as DNA: TGTGCCAGCAGTACGGGAAATCAGCCCCAGCATTTT. Translation gives CASSTGNQPQHF. Together with reference TRBV25-1 and TRBJ1-5, the CDR3 gives the full variable domain: EADIYQTPRYLVIGTGKKITLECSQTMGHDKMYWYQQDPGMELHLIHYSYGVNSTEKGDLSSESTVSRIRTEHFPLTLESARPSHTSQYLCASSTGNQPQHFGDGTRLSIL.

The chain carries TRBV2 and TRBJ2-1; 9 bases agree with TRBD2. The CDR3 sequence is 15 residues long. The V gene's germline CDR1 is SNHLY and CDR2 FYNNEI. The ends lost 9 bases at V and 6 bases at J; junction bases unmatched: 12. The CDR3 reads CASPEGPTSGNEQFF. CDR3 sequence (DNA): TGTGCCAGTCCCGAAGGCCCGACTAGCGGCAATGAGCAGTTCTTC.

The chain couples TRBV6-5 to TRBJ2-1, with D tentatively TRBD1 (5 bases). Per the germline V gene, CDR1 is MNHEY and CDR2 is SVGAGI. This CDR3 has 14 residues. The V gene lost 4 bases and the J gene lost 7 bases, with 14 bases spanning the gap. The CDR3 reads CASSSGSLANEQFF. CDR3 bases: TGTGCCAGCAGTTCAGGGTCCCTTGCAAATGAGCAGTTCTTC.

This clone was recorded only once. The chain carries TRBV19 and TRBJ2-2, with 9 bases aligning to TRBD1. This CDR3 region has 16 residues. Germline V CDR1 and CDR2: LNHDA, SQIVND (reference sequence). The V segment lost 4 bases and the J segment 1 base; nucleotides outside the gene matches: 4. The chain's CDR3 is CASSKRQGENTGELFF. CDR3 DNA: TGTGCCAGTAGTAAACGACAGGGGGAGAACACCGGGGAGCTGTTTTTT.